The rows below give T cell receptor beta chains drawn from one sample of a study of cytomegalovirus exposure and HLA in healthy donors. Repertoires were generated with immunoSEQ multiplex PCR, while TCRdb's copy carries only in-frame clones and drops some. The repertoire holds over 150,000 clones, with 80% as singletons. Sequencing input: PBMCs. All receptors derive from a man between 25 and 39 years old in good health and CMV-seropositive. Each CDR3 is given with its conserved first and last residue. A D gene is named only where the DNA matches it firmly. Size tells how often a clone was seen (once, few, many) or the class of an expanded clone, and some rows leave it out.

. | . | TRBJ1-4 | TRBV5-3 | 12 | TGTGCCAGAACCCTCAAGGGGGAAAAACTGTTTTTT | CARTLKGEKLFF
. | . | TRBJ2-1 | TRBV29-1 | 11 | TGCAGCGTTGCTCGGTTCAATGAGCAGTTCTTC | CSVARFNEQFF
. | . | TRBJ2-2 | TRBV6-5 | 11 | TGTGCCAGCAGGTCAATCGGGGAGCTGTTTTTT | CASRSIGELFF
. | TRBD2 | TRBJ2-7 | TRBV7-9 | 15 | TGTGCCAGCAGCTTAGTAAGTAGCGGGAACTACGAGCAGTACTTC | CASSLVSSGNYEQYF
. | . | TRBJ1-1 | TRBV29-1 | 14 | TGCAGCGTTGATGAACCGGGTCAAGGTACTGAAGCTTTCTTT | CSVDEPGQGTEAFF
. | TRBD1 | TRBJ2-7 | TRBV7-9 | 15 | TGTGCCAGCAGCCGAGACAGGGGGCGCCTCTACGAGCAGTACTTC | CASSRDRGRLYEQYF
once | . | TRBJ1-1 | TRBV9 | 14 | TGTGCCAGCAGCCTAACGCCCGCCAACACTGAAGCTTTCTTT | CASSLTPANTEAFF
. | TRBD1 | TRBJ1-5 | TRBV28 | 20 | TGTGCCAGCAGTTTAATCCCCGACAGGGGGCTGCGGTATAGCAATCAGCCCCAGCATTTT | CASSLIPDRGLRYSNQPQHF
few | TRBD1 | TRBJ1-2 | TRBV5-1 | 14 | TGCGCCAGCAGCTTCGAATTACAGGGGTGTGGCTACACCTTC | CASSFELQGCGYTF
. | TRBD2 | TRBJ2-2 | TRBV5-1 | 17 | TGCGCCAGCAGCTCGCTAGCGGGAGGTTCGAACACCGGGGAGCTGTTTTTT | CASSSLAGGSNTGELFF
. | . | TRBJ2-1 | TRBV5-1 | 16 | TGCGCCAGCAGTTCCATGGGCCAGGCCTCCTACAATGAGCAGTTCTTC | CASSSMGQASYNEQFF
. | TRBD1 | TRBJ1-4 | TRBV13 | 17 | TGTGCCAGCAGCTCCAAAGGACAGGGGCTGGCTAATGAAAAACTGTTTTTT | CASSSKGQGLANEKLFF
. | . | TRBJ2-3 | TRBV7-8 | 13 | TGTGCCAGCAGCGGGCCGGGCACAGATACGCAGTATTTT | CASSGPGTDTQYF
. | . | TRBJ1-1 | TRBV6-5 | 14 | TGTGCCAGCAGTGAAGGGGGGGCGTTCACTGAAGCTTTCTTT | CASSEGGAFTEAFF
. | TRBD2 | TRBJ2-1 | TRBV28 | 16 | TGTGCCAGCAGTCTACCACTCCGGGGACTAGGCAATGAGCAGTTCTTC | CASSLPLRGLGNEQFF
. | . | TRBJ2-7 | TRBV13 | 14 | TGTGCCAGCAGCTTAGCAACTTTGTCCTACGAGCAGTACTTC | CASSLATLSYEQYF
. | . | TRBJ2-1 | TRBV7-2 | 14 | TGTGCCAGCAGCTTCTCCGGACAGAGGAGTGAGCAGTTCTTC | CASSFSGQRSEQFF
. | TRBD1 | TRBJ2-1 | TRBV18 | 13 | TGTGCCAGCTCACCGGGACAGGACAATGAGCAGTTCTTC | CASSPGQDNEQFF
. | TRBD1 | TRBJ1-3 | TRBV11-3 | 19 | TGTGCCAGCAGCCCACTTCTACAGGGGCCCATTCACTCTGGAAACACCATATATTTT | CASSPLLQGPIHSGNTIYF
once | . | TRBJ1-5 | TRBV6-5 | 15 | TGTGCCAGCAGCACCGGGACTCGTAGCAATCAGCCCCAGCATTTT | CASSTGTRSNQPQHF
. | TRBD2 | TRBJ2-3 | TRBV27 | 16 | TGTGCCAGCAGAAACATAGCGGGAGATTCCCCAGATACGCAGTATTTT | CASRNIAGDSPDTQYF
. | . | TRBJ1-4 | TRBV6-5 | 14 | TGTGCCAGCAGTTCCCGGGGAGACAATGAAAAACTGTTTTTT | CASSSRGDNEKLFF
once | . | TRBJ1-5 | TRBV28 | 17 | TGTGCCAGCAGTGGCGGGACTAGCGGGAGTCGCAATCAGCCCCAGCATTTT | CASSGGTSGSRNQPQHF
. | . | TRBJ2-3 | TRBV5-1 | 14 | TGCGCCACCGCGTCGGGTAGCAGCACAGATACGCAGTATTTT | CATASGSSTDTQYF
. | . | TRBJ1-6 | TRBV15 | 15 | TGTGCCACCAGCAGAGAGGTAGCACGGCATTCACCCCTCCACTTT | CATSREVARHSPLHF
. | TRBD1 | TRBJ2-1 | TRBV6-5 | 15 | TGTGCCAGCAGTTACTCCCCCAGGGGGTACAATGAGCAGTTCTTC | CASSYSPRGYNEQFF
many | . | TRBJ1-1 | TRBV19 | 13 | TGTGCCAGTAGTATAGTCGGCGGCACTGAAGCTTTCTTT | CASSIVGGTEAFF
. | . | TRBJ2-7 | TRBV27 | 14 | TGTGCCAGCAGTGACCGGGACATTAACTACGAGCAGTACTTC | CASSDRDINYEQYF
. | . | TRBJ2-6 | TRBV7-2 | 14 | TGTGCCAGCAGCCCATCACAGGGTACTAAGGACCTGACTTTC | CASSPSQGTKDLTF
. | TRBD2 | TRBJ2-2 | TRBV27 | 16 | TGTGCCAGCAGTCTTTCTAGCGGGGAGGGCACCGGGGAGCTGTTTTTT | CASSLSSGEGTGELFF
. | TRBD1 | TRBJ1-4 | TRBV11-2 | 15 | TGTGCCAGCAGCCTCGACAGGGGGCAAGTTGAAAAACTGTTTTTT | CASSLDRGQVEKLFF
. | . | TRBJ2-2 | TRBV7-3 | 14 | TGTGCCAGCAGCCCGAACCGGGGAACCGGGGAGCTGTTTTTT | CASSPNRGTGELFF
once | . | TRBJ2-5 | TRBV4-2 | 18 | TGTGCCAGCAGCCAAGAGGTGGGACAATCCGAGACCACAGAGACCCAGTACTTC | CASSQEVGQSETTETQYF
. | . | TRBJ2-3 | TRBV2 | 14 | TGTGCCAGCAGTGCGAGCCCTAGCACAGATACGCAGTATTTT | CASSASPSTDTQYF
few | TRBD2 | TRBJ2-1 | TRBV29-1 | 13 | TGCAGCAAAGGGGAGGGCCCGTACAATGAGCAGTTCTTC | CSKGEGPYNEQFF
. | TRBD2 | TRBJ2-7 | TRBV6-1 | 14 | TGTGCCAGCAGATGGCTAGCGGCAGACTACGAGCAGTACTTC | CASRWLAADYEQYF
. | TRBD1 | TRBJ1-1 | TRBV4-2 | 15 | TGTGCCAGCAGCCAAGTGTCGGCAGGGGGCACTGAAGCTTTCTTT | CASSQVSAGGTEAFF
. | TRBD1 | TRBJ2-7 | TRBV13 | 14 | TGTGCCAGCAGCCCCAGACAGGGAGTCTACGAGCAGTACTTC | CASSPRQGVYEQYF
. | . | TRBJ2-7 | TRBV6-5 | 14 | TGTGCCAGCAGTTACACCCGCACGGGTGGAGAGCAGTACTTC | CASSYTRTGGEQYF
. | . | TRBJ2-7 | TRBV15 | 13 | TGTGCCACCAGCCCGGACTATTTCTACGAGCAGTACTTC | CATSPDYFYEQYF
once | . | TRBJ1-2 | TRBV20-1 | 11 | TGCAGTGCTGGTAGACTTGGTGGCTACACCTTC | CSAGRLGGYTF
. | TRBD1 | TRBJ2-1 | TRBV9 | 15 | TGTGCCAGCAGCACAGGACAGGGATTATACAATGAGCAGTTCTTC | CASSTGQGLYNEQFF
once | . | TRBJ2-7 | TRBV19 | 15 | TGTGCCAGTAGTATTAAAGACACGGGGAACCACGAGCAGTACTTC | CASSIKDTGNHEQYF
. | . | TRBJ2-7 | TRBV10-3 | 13 | TGTGCCATCAGTGGGGACAACGCCTACGAGCAGTACTTC | CAISGDNAYEQYF
. | . | TRBJ1-1 | TRBV9 | 16 | TGTGCCAGCAGCGAGGCGGGGGGGTCATCGTACACTGAAGCTTTCTTT | CASSEAGGSSYTEAFF
. | . | TRBJ2-3 | TRBV30 | 11 | TGTGCCTGGGGGGCTCTGTTCACGCAGTATTTT | CAWGALFTQYF
. | . | TRBJ1-3 | TRBV10-3 | 13 | TGTGCCATCAGCAGAGGATCTGGAAACACCATATATTTT | CAISRGSGNTIYF
. | . | TRBJ2-5 | TRBV19 | 13 | TGTGCCAGTAGTATATACGGCGGAGAGACCCAGTACTTC | CASSIYGGETQYF